This T cell receptor (beta chain) originates from a study of beta chain features in type 1 diabetes (dated by TCRdb to the late 2010s). For the wider study: Mean age, gender distribution, total cell number and subset yield were not different between patients and healthy donors. A total of roughly 99 million sorted cells were examined across all samples, and the number of cells per subset was strongly correlated with RNA yield. In the study, TCRB repertoires of sorted circulating CD4+ T cell subsets from recently diagnosed type 1 diabetes patients were compared with those of matched healthy donors. Naive and central memory subsets were obtained from all 28 donors, but regulatory and stem cell-like memory subsets were isolated from only 8 patients and about 8 healthy donors.

The entire amount of isolated RNA was reverse transcribed using the High Capacity cDNA Reverse Transcription Kit, so the sequenced TCRB transcripts were expressed ones. Deep immunoSEQ sequencing was applied to naive, central memory and regulatory T cell samples, giving an average of around 3.8 million total reads per sample. Sorted cells were lysed in RLT buffer and RNA was extracted with DNase-treated RNeasy Micro or Mini kits, depending on cell number. Each cell subset was processed separately to prevent cross-contamination, with patient and healthy donor samples processed together. The immunoSEQ multiplex PCR was used to amplify TCRB sequences from cDNA, yielding 87-bp fragments that span the CDR3 region. The amplicons were sequenced using the Illumina HiSeq platform. Turning to the authors' computational methods: Synthetic template baselines were used to correct PCR bias computationally, reads within Hamming distance 2 were collapsed together, and singletons that could not be merged were discarded. Reads were aligned against IMGT to assign V, D and J genes, CDR3 length and insertions or deletions at six rearrangement sites. Clonotype counts were normalized to sorted cell number within each subset before computing true diversity and Gini coefficients with the tcR R package. Repertoire sharing was quantified using the overlap coefficient calculated on TCRB nucleotide sequences. Out-of-frame TCRB sequences from naive cells were analyzed as a proxy for the pre-selection repertoire. Not all clones reach the TCRdb copy of this immuneACCESS table, which keeps in-frame sequences only. Checked studies attribute under half of the gap to unresolved V genes and leave the rest unexplained. That table is the source of V, J and clone size, and D and trimming were worked out from the DNA. This sample gives 400,000 to 500,000 clones in total; approximately 15% of them show up just once. The top ten clonotypes cover around 0.039% of the sample.

This clone was detected a few times. Its antigen is not yet known. No much larger clone is present one base from it, and per-base qualities are unavailable. From each donor, a single peripheral blood sample of about 110 mL on average was drawn into heparinised tubes. A BD FACSAria II and a panel including CD45RO, CCR7, CD25, CD127, CD95 and CD27 were used to sort naive, central memory, regulatory and stem cell-like memory CD4+ T cells. Every sorted population had a purity above 95%. PBMCs were isolated right away by Lymphoprep density gradient centrifugation and were stained directly, without culture. To minimize batch effects, samples were stained and sorted in pairs, one healthy donor with one patient per experiment. CDR1 and CDR2 are read off the germline V gene as SNHLY and FYNNEI. The CDR3 has 13 amino acids, counting the end cysteine and phenylalanine. The sequence is cut down to CDR3 DNA, 39 bases in frame from base 1. Trimming at the junction amounts to 8 bases on V and 3 bases on J, and the germline ends lie 12 bases apart.

The paper as a whole reports these results and caveats: At VDJ recombination sites, type 1 diabetes patients had fewer insertions and more deleted nucleotides, which implies abnormalities in thymic rearrangement. In all four CD4+ subsets, TCRB CDR3 length was moderately but significantly shorter in type 1 diabetes patients. Because the HLA sub-analyses included only small numbers of individuals, any influence of HLA type on TCRB rearrangement was left unresolved. Sequencing cDNA rather than genomic DNA could over-represent highly expressing activated cells, although activation and CD3 levels did not differ between groups. Shorter templates might have been favored by PCR, but patient and control samples were amplified and corrected together, so both groups would have been affected equally by any skew. Naive, central memory and regulatory TCRB repertoires appeared to be more alike among patients than among healthy donors.

The chain uses TRBV2 and TRBJ2-3, with no confidently assigned D gene. The clonotype was recovered from a man aged 30 to 39 in good health. Input material: naive CD4+ T cells from blood. The meaning of the sample's cell subset or site label: true naive CD4+ T cells. This receptor has the CDR3 CASRGSGTDTQYF. The DNA sequence follows: TGTGCCAGCCGTGGGTCCGGGACAGATACGCAGTATTTT.